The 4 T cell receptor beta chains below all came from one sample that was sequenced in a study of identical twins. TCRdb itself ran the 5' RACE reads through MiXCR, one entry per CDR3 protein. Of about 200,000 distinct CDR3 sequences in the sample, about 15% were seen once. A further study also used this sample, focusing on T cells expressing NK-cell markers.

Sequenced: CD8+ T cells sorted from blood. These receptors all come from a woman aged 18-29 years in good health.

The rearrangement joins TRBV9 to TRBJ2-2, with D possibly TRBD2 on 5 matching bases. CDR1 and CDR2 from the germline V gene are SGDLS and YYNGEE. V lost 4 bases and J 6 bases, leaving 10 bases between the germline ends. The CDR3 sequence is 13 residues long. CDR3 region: CASSSSGPGELFF. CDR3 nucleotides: TGTGCCAGCAGCTCGAGCGGTCCCGGGGAGCTGTTTTTT.

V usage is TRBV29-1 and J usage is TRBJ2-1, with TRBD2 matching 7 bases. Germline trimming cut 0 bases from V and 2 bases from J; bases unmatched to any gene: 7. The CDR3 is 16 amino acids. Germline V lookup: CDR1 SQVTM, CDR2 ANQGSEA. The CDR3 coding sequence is TGCAGCGTTGAAGACGGTAGCGGGTTGACCTACAATGAGCAGTTCTTC. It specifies CSVEDGSGLTYNEQFF.

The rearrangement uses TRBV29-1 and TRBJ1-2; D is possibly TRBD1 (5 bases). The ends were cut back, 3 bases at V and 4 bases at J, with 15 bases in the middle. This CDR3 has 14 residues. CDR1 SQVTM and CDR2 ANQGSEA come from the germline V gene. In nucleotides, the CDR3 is TGCAGCGTTGACGCAGGGCCCTTTTTCTATGGCTACACCTTC. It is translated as CSVDAGPFFYGYTF.

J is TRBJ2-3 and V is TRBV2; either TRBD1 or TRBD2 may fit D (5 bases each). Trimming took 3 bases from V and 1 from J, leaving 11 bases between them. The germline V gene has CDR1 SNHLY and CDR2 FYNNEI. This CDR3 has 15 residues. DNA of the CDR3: TGTGCCAGCAGTGATTGGGGACGAGGCACAGATACGCAGTATTTT. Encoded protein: CASSDWGRGTDTQYF.